These 30 T cell receptor beta chains were all obtained from the same sample, sequenced in a study of T-cell reconstitution after alpha-beta-depleted transplantation in children. Unique molecular identifiers were used to barcode this TCRbeta library. Via MiXCR, TCRdb re-called the PCR reads, giving one row per CDR3 protein. The data contain over 400,000 distinct CDR3 sequences, approximately 41% of them singletons. Sample: PBMCs, taken before TCRalphabeta/CD19-depleted stem cell transplant. These receptors were obtained from a girl aged 2 to 10 with aplastic anemia, due to receive a stem cell transplant.

This clonotype has a handful of counts. J is TRBJ1-1 and V is TRBV6-5, with 7 bases fitting TRBD1. The germline CDR1 and CDR2 sequences are MNHEY and SVGAGI. CDR3 length equals 13 residues. V lost 0 bases and J lost 7; bases outside the gene matches: 2. The CDR3 DNA reads as TGTGCCAGCAGTTACTCCAGGGGGTTTGAAGCTTTCTTT. It codes for CASSYSRGFEAFF.

In this sample, this clonotype turned up a few times. This chain uses TRBV20-1 with TRBJ1-6, with D possibly being TRBD1 (6 bases). V lost 3 bases and J 10 bases, leaving 16 bases between the germline ends. In germline, CDR1 is DFQATT, CDR2 SNEGSKA (reference sequence). This CDR3 region has 14 residues. The CDR3 here is CSARPSGGESPLHF. CDR3 coding DNA: TGCAGTGCTAGGCCCTCGGGGGGCGAATCACCCCTCCACTTT.

This clonotype was seen repeatedly, ten times or more. CDR3 nucleotides: TGTGCCAGCAGCTTGGGTCAGGGATTCGGCACCATATATTTT. It codes for CASSLGQGFGTIYF. The rearrangement uses TRBV7-9 and TRBJ1-3; possible D gene TRBD1, 5 bases. This CDR3 spans 14 amino acids. CDR1 and CDR2 (germline): SEHNR, FQNEAQ (reference sequence). V was shortened by 3 bases and J by 9 bases, with 15 bases between the two germline ends.

The J gene is TRBJ2-7, the V gene TRBV7-3, with 8 bases lining up with TRBD1. CDR1 and CDR2 (germline): SGHTA, FQGTGA. The CDR3 runs 18 residues. The junction had 19 bases not matched to a gene; V was cut back by 4 bases and J by 5 bases. CDR3 sequence reads: CASSSLGPGGLEKNEQYF. DNA for the CDR3: TGTGCCAGCAGCTCCTTAGGCCCAGGGGGCCTAGAGAAGAACGAGCAGTACTTC.

Details on this clonotype: In this CDR3 the conserved last residue, phenylalanine or tryptophan, is missing, so a read error is likely. This chain joins TRBV5-1 and TRBJ1-4; unclear D gene. This CDR3 has 15 amino acids. CDR1 SGHRS and CDR2 YFSETQ come from the germline V gene. V was shortened by 5 bases and J by 0 bases, with 11 bases between the two germline ends. The CDR3 bases are TGCGCCAGCAGGAAAAATCTCGCAACTAATGAAAAACTGTTTATT. Translated: CASRKNLATNEKLFI.

This clonotype occurred many times. This chain joins TRBV5-1 and TRBJ2-7, with 7 nucleotides matching TRBD1. The germline V gene has CDR1 SGHRS and CDR2 YFSETQ. The CDR3 has 14 residues. J was trimmed by 3 bases and V by 3 bases; bases with no gene match: 6. CDR3: CASSSSAGGYEQYF. The DNA of the CDR3 is TGCGCCAGCAGCTCATCGGCAGGGGGCTACGAGCAGTACTTC. The full variable domain, completed using reference TRBV5-1 and TRBJ2-7, is KAGVTQTPRYLIKTRGQQVTLSCSPISGHRSVSWYQQTPGQGLQFLFEYFSETQRNKGNFPGRFSGRQFSNSRSEMNVSTLELGDSALYLCASSSSAGGYEQYFGPGTRLTVT.

This sequence joins TRBV7-3 and TRBJ1-1; no clear D gene. V was clipped by 2 bases and J by 4 bases, with 11 bases between them. The CDR3 totals 14 residues. Germline V gives CDR1 SGHTA, CDR2 FQGTGA. The CDR3 sequence: CASSLRGAATEAFF. Written as DNA, the CDR3 is TGTGCCAGCAGCTTACGCGGTGCGGCCACTGAAGCTTTCTTT.

V and J are TRBV7-2 and TRBJ2-2; D is undetermined. Trimming cost V 3 bases and J 10 bases, with 3 bases left between them. Germline CDR1 is SGHTA and CDR2 is FQGNSA. CDR3 length: 10 amino acids. CDR3 protein: CASSFAELFF. CDR3 nucleotide sequence: TGTGCCAGCAGCTTTGCGGAGCTGTTTTTT.

J is TRBJ1-1 and V is TRBV9; possibly TRBD1 for D (5 bases). The germline V and J ends were trimmed by 2 bases and 1 base, with 12 bases remaining between them. Germline CDR1 and CDR2: SGDLS and YYNGEE. This CDR3 spans 15 amino acids. As DNA, the CDR3 is TGTGCCAGCAGCGTGGATGGCAGGGCGAACACTGAAGCTTTCTTT. Translated, it gives CASSVDGRANTEAFF. The entire variable domain, with the rest obtained from reference TRBV9 and TRBJ1-1, is as follows: DSGVTQTPKHLITATGQRVTLRCSPRSGDLSVYWYQQSLDQGLQFLIQYYNGEERAKGNILERFSAQQFPDLHSELNLSSLELGDSALYFCASSVDGRANTEAFFGQGTRLTVV.

This clonotype was picked up a small number of times. The chain couples TRBV12-3 or TRBV12-4 to TRBJ2-3, with D perhaps assigned TRBD1 or TRBD2 (6 bases each). The CDR3 has 15 amino acids. V was clipped by 4 bases and J by 6 bases, with 17 bases between them. The CDR3 DNA reads TGTGCCAGCAGTTGGAGGGGGGCGAAAAGGGATACGCAGTATTTT. Its translation: CASSWRGAKRDTQYF.

The chain has TRBV20-1 and TRBJ1-1, with D maybe TRBD1 (6 bases). This CDR3 has 15 residues. Per germline, CDR1 DFQATT and CDR2 SNEGSKA (reference sequence). V gave up 6 bases and J gave up 3 bases, with 20 bases separating them. CDR3 nucleotide sequence: TGCAGTGCCGCAAAAATACACGGGGGCGACACTGAAGCTTTCTTT. Translating gives CSAAKIHGGDTEAFF.

This clonotype was seen once. This rearrangement joins TRBV7-2 to TRBJ2-1; possibly TRBD1 for D (5 bases). The length of the CDR3 is 15 residues. The germline V gene encodes CDR1 SGHTA and CDR2 FQGNSA. V lost 4 bases, J lost 9 bases, and 19 bases lay in between. The CDR3 region is CASSSVGQPMVEQFF. The CDR3 bases are TGTGCCAGCAGCTCAGTGGGGCAGCCCATGGTTGAGCAGTTCTTC.

This clonotype was observed at least ten times. The chain employs TRBV3-1 and TRBJ2-5, with D perhaps TRBD1 (6 bases). V was pared by 1 base and J by 9 bases, with 15 bases between. Per the germline V gene, CDR1 is LGHDT and CDR2 is YNNKEL (reference sequence). This CDR3 is built from 14 residues. CDR3 protein: CASSQVMAKGAQYF. The CDR3 nucleotides read TGTGCCAGCAGCCAAGTGATGGCAAAGGGGGCCCAGTACTTC.

The chain recombines TRBV20-1 with TRBJ2-7; a weak D match, TRBD2 (5 bases). The V and J ends lost 1 base and 2 bases respectively, with 15 bases between them. The CDR3 has 15 amino acids. Germline values: CDR1 DFQATT, CDR2 SNEGSKA (reference sequence). CDR3 sequence (DNA): TGCAGTGCTAGAGCGGATCAACTCGGGACCTACGAGCAGTACTTC. It yields the protein CSARADQLGTYEQYF.

The V call is TRBV9, the J call TRBJ2-3; D is possibly TRBD1 (5 bases). V gave up 4 bases and J gave up 9 bases, with 12 bases separating them. The CDR3 extends over 12 amino acids. CDR1 and CDR2 from the germline V gene are SGDLS and YYNGEE. The chain's CDR3 is CASSTGRDTQYF. CDR3 nucleotide sequence: TGTGCCAGCAGCACAGGACGCGACACGCAGTATTTT.

The chain joins TRBV6-1 to TRBJ1-4; 8 bases line up with TRBD1. V trimming: 7 bases; J trimming: 5 bases; junction bases outside the gene matches: 6. This CDR3 spans 14 amino acids. CDR1 MNHNS and CDR2 SASEGT come from the germline V gene. CDR3 sequence reads: CASTETGANEKLFF. The DNA of the CDR3 is TGTGCCAGCACCGAGACAGGGGCGAATGAAAAACTGTTTTTT.

This clonotype was detected only a few times. V usage is TRBV6-5 and J usage is TRBJ2-7; tentative D call: TRBD2 (5 bases). CDR1 is MNHEY and CDR2 is SVGAGI in the germline V gene. V dropped 2 bases and J dropped 0 bases, with 14 bases sitting between them. The length of the CDR3 is 16 residues. DNA of the CDR3: TGTGCCAGCAGTTACGACAAGCGGAAGCCCTCCTACGAGCAGTACTTC. This codes for CASSYDKRKPSYEQYF.

This chain uses TRBV12-3 or TRBV12-4 with TRBJ2-1; D might be TRBD2 (5 bases). Trimming removed 6 bases at V and 3 bases at J, with 12 bases between. The CDR3 is 14 residues long. Here the CDR3 reads CASRRDGNYNEQFF. In nucleotides, the CDR3 is TGTGCCAGCAGGCGCGACGGGAACTACAATGAGCAGTTCTTC.

This clonotype has a count of ten or more. The chain couples TRBV12-3 or TRBV12-4 to TRBJ1-6; tentatively, D is TRBD1 (5 bases). Trimming stripped 7 bases from V and 10 bases from J, with 23 bases between. This CDR3 comprises 16 residues. CDR3 amino acids: CASTRSGGDLDSPLHF. DNA for the CDR3: TGTGCCAGCACCCGAAGCGGGGGGGACCTTGACTCACCCCTCCACTTT.

The chain employs TRBV5-1 and TRBJ2-5, with TRBD2 matching 8 bases. The CDR3 length is 16 residues. Germline CDR1 and CDR2: SGHRS and YFSETQ. V lost 1 base, J lost 1 base, and 6 bases stayed unmatched. The CDR3 DNA reads as TGCGCCAGCAGCTTGCAGGGTAGCGGGGCCCAAGAGACCCAGTACTTC. It is translated as CASSLQGSGAQETQYF.

This clonotype was seen more than once but under ten times. V and J are TRBV6-5 and TRBJ2-1, with TRBD2 matching over 7 bases. Germline CDR1 is MNHEY and CDR2 is SVGAGI. V trimming: 2 bases; J trimming: 2 bases; junction bases outside the gene matches: 6. This CDR3 has 16 residues. The CDR3 region is CASSYIERGPYNEQFF. In DNA, the CDR3 is TGTGCCAGCAGTTACATTGAGCGGGGCCCCTACAATGAGCAGTTCTTC.

This clonotype appeared many times. The chain employs TRBV7-2 and TRBJ1-1; D remains unclear. The germline CDR1 and CDR2 sequences are SGHTA and FQGNSA. With 1 base removed from V and 5 bases from J, the gap between germline ends came to 11 bases. The CDR3 has 14 amino acids. The CDR3 sequence: CASSLVALGTEAFF. As DNA, the CDR3 is TGTGCCAGCAGCTTAGTTGCTTTGGGTACTGAAGCTTTCTTT.

The CDR3 spells CASSFPTYGAEETQYF. In nucleotides, the CDR3 is TGTGCCAGCAGCTTTCCAACCTACGGTGCGGAGGAGACCCAGTACTTC. J is TRBJ2-5 and V is TRBV5-6; no firm D call. Trimming cost V 2 bases and J 5 bases, with 19 bases left between them. This CDR3 is built from 16 residues. Germline lookup yields CDR1 SGHDT and CDR2 YYEEEE.

V and J are TRBV19 and TRBJ2-7; 7 bases map to TRBD1. J was trimmed by 1 base and V by 3 bases; bases with no gene match: 6. Germline V lookup: CDR1 LNHDA, CDR2 SQIVND (reference sequence). The CDR3 has 15 residues. The CDR3 region has the DNA TGTGCCAGTAGTATTTGGGACAGTTCGTCCTACGAGCAGTACTTC. This encodes CASSIWDSSSYEQYF.

The sample holds a few counts of this clonotype. The V gene is TRBV7-3, the J gene TRBJ2-3; TRBD1 might be the D (5 bases). The CDR3 is 14 amino acids. Deletions cut 5 bases from V and 4 bases from J, with 13 bases between. The germline gives CDR1 SGHTA, CDR2 FQGTGA. As DNA, the CDR3 is TGTGCCAGCAGCCCTAACAGGCAGGCAGATACGCAGTATTTT. Protein product: CASSPNRQADTQYF.

In its sample, this clonotype was seen a few times. This chain uses TRBV6-1 with TRBJ1-2; 12 bases agree with TRBD1. The V gene's germline CDR1 is MNHNS and CDR2 SASEGT. After removal of 7 bases from V and 4 bases from J, the junction contained 10 bases not matched to a gene. The CDR3 contains 16 residues. The CDR3 DNA sequence: TGTGCCAGCACCAGGGGGACAGGGGGCGCCTTCTATGGCTACACCTTC. Protein sequence: CASTRGTGGAFYGYTF.

The V and J genes are TRBV20-1 and TRBJ2-1, with 8 bases lining up with TRBD2. The germline V gene encodes CDR1 DFQATT and CDR2 SNEGSKA (reference sequence). Germline trimming cut 2 bases from V and 0 bases from J; bases unmatched to any gene: 12. The CDR3 is made up of 18 amino acids. This CDR3 is CSARRLAGISSSYNEQFF. DNA of the CDR3: TGCAGTGCTAGAAGGCTAGCGGGTATTTCGAGCTCCTACAATGAGCAGTTCTTC.

This clonotype was recorded at least ten times. The chain's CDR3 is CASRTGGGTEAFF. CDR3 nucleotides: TGTGCCAGCAGAACAGGCGGAGGGACTGAAGCTTTCTTT. This chain uses TRBV6-1 with TRBJ1-1, with D maybe TRBD1 (5 bases). Germline V gene sequence: CDR1 MNHNS, CDR2 SASEGT. V was shortened by 6 bases and J by 5 bases, with 13 bases between the two germline ends. CDR3 length: 13 amino acids.

The chain joins TRBV5-1 to TRBJ2-5, with 8 bases identical to TRBD2. CDR1 is SGHRS, CDR2 YFSETQ, per germline. V shed 0 bases and J 4 bases; nucleotides not matched to a gene: 5. CDR3 length: 15 amino acids. Written as DNA, the CDR3 is TGCGCCAGCAGCTTGGCGAGTCGGGAGGGAGAGACCCAGTACTTC. Translated, it gives CASSLASREGETQYF.

This clonotype showed up just a few times. The rearrangement uses TRBV18 and TRBJ2-3; D possibly corresponds to TRBD2 (6 bases). Germline CDR1 and CDR2: KGHSH and LQKENI. V was trimmed by 0 bases and J by 3 bases, leaving 16 bases between them. This CDR3 comprises 17 residues. CDR3 DNA sequence: TGTGCCAGCTCACCACCGGTCGAGAGGAGGGTGACAGATACGCAGTATTTT. Protein product: CASSPPVERRVTDTQYF.